The next 20 T cell receptor beta chains were all read from a single sample in a study of blood T cell repertoires in COVID-19. TCRdb keeps only in-frame clones here, not all; method: immunoSEQ multiplex PCR. This table holds around 95,000 clones, about 90% found once. What was sequenced was peripheral blood. The receptor source for this set is a young man in a cohort sampled during active COVID-19.

The chain links TRBV5-1 to TRBJ2-3, with 14 bases identical to TRBD2. This CDR3 has 16 amino acids. V lost 4 bases, J lost 3 bases, and 4 bases stayed unmatched. Germline V gene data show CDR1 as SGHRS and CDR2 as YFSETQ. DNA of the CDR3: TGCGCCAGCAGCCTGGGACTAGCGGGGGCGACAGATACGCAGTATTTT. Translating it yields CASSLGLAGATDTQYF.

The chain has TRBV28 and TRBJ2-1, with D perhaps TRBD1 (5 bases). The CDR3 length is 15 residues. CDR1 is MDHEN, CDR2 SYDVKM, per germline. Trimming cost V 5 bases and J 6 bases, with 17 bases left between them. CDR3 in amino acids: CASSVGSSRGNEQFF. Here the CDR3 DNA reads TGTGCCAGCAGTGTGGGGTCCAGTAGGGGCAATGAGCAGTTCTTC.

Only one count was recorded for this clone. The chain links TRBV7-9 to TRBJ2-3, with unresolved D. Looked up from germline, CDR1 is SEHNR and CDR2 is FQNEAQ (reference sequence). V was cut by 1 base and J by 5 bases, with 7 bases left in between. CDR3 size: 13 residues. Written as DNA, the CDR3 is TGTGCCAGCAGCTTAGGTGCGGTAGATACGCAGTATTTT. Protein sequence: CASSLGAVDTQYF.

V gene TRBV30 combines with J gene TRBJ2-5, with D possibly being TRBD2 (6 bases). Germline V CDR1 and CDR2: GTSNPN, SVGIG (reference sequence). The V end lost 0 bases, the J end lost 2 bases, and 13 bases lay between the germline ends. CDR3 length: 15 amino acids. The CDR3 region is CAWSVLDYFQETQYF. The CDR3, as DNA: TGTGCCTGGAGTGTACTGGACTATTTTCAAGAGACCCAGTACTTC. The full variable domain, rest sourced from reference TRBV30 and TRBJ2-5, is SQTIHQWPATLVQPVGSPLSLECTVEGTSNPNLYWYRQAAGRGLQLLFYSVGIGQISSEVPQNLSASRPQDRQFILSSKKLLLSDSGFYLCAWSVLDYFQETQYFGPGTRLLVL.

The chain links TRBV6-2 or TRBV6-3 to TRBJ1-6; possible D gene TRBD1, 5 bases. There are 14 residues in the CDR3. Germline values: CDR1 MNHEY, CDR2 SVGEGT. Trimming shortened V by 2 bases and J by 11 bases, and 13 bases separated the two germline ends. The CDR3 loop is CASSYDSRGTPLHF. The DNA for the CDR3 is TGTGCCAGCAGTTACGACAGCCGGGGGACACCCCTCCACTTT.

The chain couples TRBV19 to TRBJ2-1; 9 bases line up with TRBD1. Trimming removed 3 bases from V and 7 bases from J; junction bases left unmatched: 10. Germline values: CDR1 LNHDA, CDR2 SQIVND (reference sequence). The CDR3 is made up of 16 amino acids. The CDR3: CASSILTGGIRNEQFF. DNA for the CDR3: TGTGCCAGTAGTATTCTGACAGGGGGTATAAGGAATGAGCAGTTCTTC.

The chain carries TRBV30 and TRBJ1-5, with TRBD1 as a possible D gene (5 bases). Germline V gene lookup returns CDR1 GTSNPN and CDR2 SVGIG (reference sequence). This CDR3 has 14 amino acids. V was shortened by 3 bases and J by 4 bases, with 13 bases between the two germline ends. CDR3 region: CAWSRGGVNQPQHF. Written as DNA, the CDR3 is TGTGCCTGGAGCCGGGGGGGAGTGAATCAGCCCCAGCATTTT. Full variable domain (outside the CDR3, taken from reference TRBV30 and TRBJ1-5): SQTIHQWPATLVQPVGSPLSLECTVEGTSNPNLYWYRQAAGRGLQLLFYSVGIGQISSEVPQNLSASRPQDRQFILSSKKLLLSDSGFYLCAWSRGGVNQPQHFGDGTRLSIL.

This clone was observed a handful of times. The genes are TRBV27 and TRBJ2-3; D uncertain. Per germline, CDR1 MNHEY and CDR2 SMNVEV (reference sequence). This CDR3 contains 15 residues. V lost 9 bases and J lost 1, with 17 bases in between. CDR3 amino acids: CASHARVTGTDTQYF. In DNA, the CDR3 is TGTGCCAGTCACGCCCGGGTTACGGGCACAGATACGCAGTATTTT.

The chain couples TRBV9 to TRBJ2-7; 8 bases align to TRBD1. This CDR3 has 15 residues. Losses at the gene ends were 3 bases for V and 2 bases for J; bases not matched to a gene: 7. Germline CDR1 SGDLS, CDR2 YYNGEE. The CDR3 DNA reads TGTGCCAGCAGCGGCGGACAGGGCGTGACCTACGAGCAGTACTTC. Its translation: CASSGGQGVTYEQYF. Full variable domain (rest looked up from reference TRBV9 and TRBJ2-7): DSGVTQTPKHLITATGQRVTLRCSPRSGDLSVYWYQQSLDQGLQFLIQYYNGEERAKGNILERFSAQQFPDLHSELNLSSLELGDSALYFCASSGGQGVTYEQYFGPGTRLTVT.

The rearrangement links TRBV14 to TRBJ1-1; 7 bases line up with TRBD1. J was trimmed by 0 bases and V by 3 bases; bases with no gene match: 10. In germline, CDR1 is SGHDN, CDR2 FVKESK. The CDR3 sequence is 17 residues long. The CDR3 region is CASSHDRALILNTEAFF. The DNA of the CDR3 is TGTGCCAGCAGCCACGACAGGGCTCTAATCCTGAACACTGAAGCTTTCTTT.

Here the CDR3 reads CASSRTQRQDDTGELFF. The CDR3 DNA reads as TGTGCCAGCAGTAGGACACAACGCCAGGATGACACCGGGGAGCTGTTTTTT. This chain joins TRBV27 and TRBJ2-2; TRBD1 might be the D (5 bases). V was clipped by 5 bases and J by 3 bases, with 19 bases between them. Germline CDR1 MNHEY, CDR2 SMNVEV (reference sequence). The CDR3 runs 17 residues.

The rearrangement links TRBV5-4 to TRBJ1-2; 8 bases fit TRBD1. V lost 3 bases to trimming and J lost 7 bases; unmatched junction nucleotides: 8. Germline V gene lookup returns CDR1 SGHNT and CDR2 YYREEE (reference sequence). The CDR3 runs to 14 residues. The CDR3 region is CASSWADRGRGYTF. The CDR3 coding sequence is TGTGCCAGCAGCTGGGCTGACAGGGGTCGTGGCTACACCTTC.

This clone was picked up one time. Written as DNA, the CDR3 is TGCAGAGCTGGACTAGCGGGGGGGCGGAGTGAGCAGTTCTTC. Translation gives CRAGLAGGRSEQFF. The chain couples TRBV29-1 to TRBJ2-1, with 15 bases fitting TRBD2. The CDR3 extends over 14 amino acids. Per germline, CDR1 SQVTM and CDR2 ANQGSEA.

This chain connects TRBV11-2 to TRBJ1-6, with 8 bases that match TRBD1. The CDR3 is made up of 15 amino acids. Trimming cost V 4 bases and J 10 bases; bases outside gene matches: 9. Germline values: CDR1 SGHAT, CDR2 FQNNGV. CDR3 DNA: TGTGCCAGCAGCTCCCAGGGACAGGACAACTCACCCCTCCACTTT. It yields the protein CASSSQGQDNSPLHF.

The V and J genes are TRBV5-4 and TRBJ2-3; 11 bases are shared with TRBD2. The CDR3 length is 17 residues. The V gene end was trimmed by 4 bases and the J gene end by 0 bases; junction bases not matched to a gene: 7. Germline V gives CDR1 SGHNT, CDR2 YYREEE (reference sequence). The CDR3 DNA follows: TGTGCCAGCAGCCTTGTACTAGCGGGGGTTAGCACAGATACGCAGTATTTT. Translated: CASSLVLAGVSTDTQYF. The variable domain in full, completed from reference TRBV5-4 and TRBJ2-3, reads ETGVTQSPTHLIKTRGQQVTLRCSSQSGHNTVSWYQQALGQGPQFIFQYYREEENGRGNFPPRFSGLQFPNYSSELNVNALELDDSALYLCASSLVLAGVSTDTQYFGPGTRLTVL.

The chain couples TRBV4-2 to TRBJ2-2, with TRBD2 matching 7 bases. Per the germline V gene, CDR1 is LGHNA and CDR2 is YNFKEQ. The CDR3 is 17 amino acids. Germline trimming cut 3 bases from V and 6 bases from J; bases unmatched to any gene: 13. CDR3 protein: CASSQVPMGGVPGELFF. The DNA for the CDR3 is TGTGCCAGCAGCCAGGTGCCCATGGGGGGGGTACCCGGGGAGCTGTTTTTT.

The V call is TRBV24-1, the J call TRBJ2-1; possible D gene TRBD2, 6 bases. The CDR3 loop spans 16 amino acids. V lost 9 bases and J 4 bases, leaving 21 bases between the germline ends. CDR1 and CDR2 (germline): KGHDR, SFDVKD. The CDR3 DNA follows: TGTGCCACCGGGGTCCTGCTTGCGGGGCAATACAATGAGCAGTTCTTC. Translating gives CATGVLLAGQYNEQFF.

This chain uses TRBV4-1 with TRBJ2-7; 11 bases are shared with TRBD2. CDR3 length: 17 residues. Germline V gives CDR1 MGHRA, CDR2 YSYEKL. V lost 3 bases and J lost 4; bases outside the gene matches: 11. The CDR3 is CASSQGLAEAEGYEQYF. CDR3 DNA sequence: TGCGCCAGCAGCCAGGGACTAGCGGAAGCCGAAGGATACGAGCAGTACTTC.

The rearrangement links TRBV11-2 to TRBJ2-3; maybe TRBD2 (5 bases). Germline CDR1 is SGHAT and CDR2 is FQNNGV. V lost 5 bases, J lost 4 bases, and 13 bases lay in between. The CDR3 covers 14 residues. CDR3 sequence: CASSPEAGSDTQYF. The CDR3 DNA sequence: TGTGCCAGCAGCCCCGAGGCGGGCTCAGATACGCAGTATTTT.

The genes are TRBV19 and TRBJ1-1; 7 positions agree with TRBD1. V shed 7 bases, J shed 1 base, and the junction held 3 bases outside the gene matches. Germline V lookup: CDR1 LNHDA, CDR2 SQIVND (reference sequence). CDR3 length: 13 residues. CDR3 coding DNA: TGTGCCAGTAATACAGGGGCGAACACTGAAGCTTTCTTT. Protein sequence: CASNTGANTEAFF. Together with reference TRBV19 and TRBJ1-1, the CDR3 gives the full variable domain: DGGITQSPKYLFRKEGQNVTLSCEQNLNHDAMYWYRQDPGQGLRLIYYSQIVNDFQKGDIAEGYSVSREKKESFPLTVTSAQKNPTAFYLCASNTGANTEAFFGQGTRLTVV.